These 9 T cell receptor beta chains were sequenced from one sample in a study of OX40 agonist ivuxolimab in advanced cancers. TCRdb's copy holds only in-frame clones and misses some; the assay was immunoSEQ multiplex PCR. The table includes tens of thousands of clones, 92% detected once. This sample comprised CD4+ or CD8+ T cells sorted from blood, obtained in a trial of the OX40 agonist ivuxolimab. The receptors were gathered from an adult with an advanced solid tumor such as melanoma, head and neck, liver or kidney cancer.

This clone occurred once. The CDR3 sequence: CASSFRQEHSPLHF. In DNA form, the CDR3 reads TGTGCCAGCAGCTTTCGGCAGGAGCATTCACCCCTCCACTTT. The chain employs TRBV5-6 and TRBJ1-6, with D unclear. The germline V gene has CDR1 SGHDT and CDR2 YYEEEE. V shed 2 bases and J shed 8 bases, with 11 bases lying between them. The CDR3 loop spans 14 amino acids. Supplemented by reference TRBV5-6 and TRBJ1-6, the full variable domain reads DAGVTQSPTHLIKTRGQQVTLRCSPKSGHDTVSWYQQALGQGPQFIFQYYEEEERQRGNFPDRFSGHQFPNYSSELNVNALLLGDSALYLCASSFRQEHSPLHFGNGTRLTVT.

The V call is TRBV7-8, the J call TRBJ2-7, with D perhaps TRBD2 (6 bases). V lost 1 base, J lost 0 bases, and 16 bases lay in between. This CDR3 has 17 residues. CDR1 is SGHVS, CDR2 FQNEAQ, per germline. The chain's CDR3 is CASSLGLRGADSYEQYF. CDR3 nucleotides: TGTGCCAGCAGCTTAGGACTTCGCGGGGCCGACTCCTACGAGCAGTACTTC.

The chain recombines TRBV27 with TRBJ2-6, with 7 bases that match TRBD1. Germline loops: CDR1 MNHEY, CDR2 SMNVEV (reference sequence). The CDR3 contains 16 residues. The ends lost 4 bases at V and 3 bases at J; junction bases unmatched: 6. Written as DNA, the CDR3 is TGTGCCAGCAGTTCCGAAACAGGGGTTGGGGCCAACGTCCTGACTTTC. Residues: CASSSETGVGANVLTF.

The rearrangement links TRBV27 to TRBJ1-3, with TRBD1 matching over 11 bases. Germline CDR1 and CDR2: MNHEY and SMNVEV (reference sequence). Losses at the gene ends were 5 bases for V and 2 bases for J; bases not matched to a gene: 5. The length of the CDR3 is 16 residues. The CDR3 protein is CASSRTGGLPGNTIYF. DNA of the CDR3: TGTGCCAGCAGTCGGACAGGGGGCTTGCCTGGAAACACCATATATTTT.

The chain links TRBV7-6 to TRBJ2-5; D is perhaps TRBD2 (7 bases). The CDR3 totals 17 residues. Trimming took off 5 bases at V and 5 bases at J, with 24 bases between the two ends. Germline assignment: CDR1 SGHVS and CDR2 FNYEAQ. The CDR3, as DNA: TGTGCCAGCAGCGCCGAAGGAGGGGGGGGGTTTTACGAGACCCAGTACTTC. The encoded protein is CASSAEGGGGFYETQYF.

This clone came up once. V usage is TRBV11-2 and J usage is TRBJ2-2; 7 nucleotides agree with TRBD1. This CDR3 has 15 residues. The V and J ends lost 5 bases and 3 bases, in that order; junction bases with no gene match: 6. Germline CDR1 SGHAT, CDR2 FQNNGV. The CDR3 loop is CASSIDRAYTGELFF. CDR3 coding DNA: TGTGCCAGCAGCATCGACAGGGCCTACACCGGGGAGCTGTTTTTT. Together with reference TRBV11-2 and TRBJ2-2, the CDR3 gives the full variable domain: EAGVAQSPRYKIIEKRQSVAFWCNPISGHATLYWYQQILGQGPKLLIQFQNNGVVDDSQLPKDRFSAERLKGVDSTLKIQPAKLEDSAVYLCASSIDRAYTGELFFGEGSRLTVL.

CDR3 DNA: TGCGCCAGCAGCACGGGACTCCACACAGATACGCAGTATTTT. It specifies CASSTGLHTDTQYF. V gene TRBV5-1 combines with J gene TRBJ2-3; D might be TRBD2 (6 bases). Trimming left V 4 bases short and J 2 bases short, with 11 bases between. CDR1 and CDR2 from the germline V gene are SGHRS and YFSETQ. This CDR3 has 14 amino acids. Full variable domain (outside the CDR3, taken from reference TRBV5-1 and TRBJ2-3): KAGVTQTPRYLIKTRGQQVTLSCSPISGHRSVSWYQQTPGQGLQFLFEYFSETQRNKGNFPGRFSGRQFSNSRSEMNVSTLELGDSALYLCASSTGLHTDTQYFGPGTRLTVL.

The chain joins TRBV6-5 to TRBJ1-6, with D possibly matching TRBD1 (6 bases). V gave up 9 bases and J gave up 12 bases, with 18 bases separating them. Germline V gene data show CDR1 as MNHEY and CDR2 as SVGAGI. The CDR3 sequence is 13 residues long. Here the CDR3 DNA reads TGTGCCAGTGGTGGGGGCAGGGGTGGACCCCTCCACTTT. Protein: CASGGGRGGPLHF.

The genes are TRBV9 and TRBJ2-5; D gene uncertain. CDR1 is SGDLS and CDR2 is YYNGEE in the germline V gene. The CDR3 has 16 amino acids. V lost 0 bases and J lost 4, with 16 bases in between. The CDR3 nucleotides are TGTGCCAGCAGCGTAGCTACTATGGGGTCTGGAGAGACCCAGTACTTC. It translates to CASSVATMGSGETQYF.